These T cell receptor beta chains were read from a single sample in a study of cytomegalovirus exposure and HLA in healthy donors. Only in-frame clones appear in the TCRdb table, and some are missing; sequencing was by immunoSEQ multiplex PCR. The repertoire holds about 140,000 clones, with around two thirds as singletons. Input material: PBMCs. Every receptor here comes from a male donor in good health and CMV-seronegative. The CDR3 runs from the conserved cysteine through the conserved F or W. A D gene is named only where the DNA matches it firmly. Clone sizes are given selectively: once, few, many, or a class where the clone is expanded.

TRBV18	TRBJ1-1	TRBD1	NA	TGTGCCAGCTCACGACACAGGGGGACGGACACTGAAGCTTTCTTT	CASSRHRGTDTEAFF
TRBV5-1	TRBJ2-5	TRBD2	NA	TGCGCCAGCAGCTTGGTCGGTAGCGGGGGGGGAGAGACCCAGTACTTC	CASSLVGSGGGETQYF
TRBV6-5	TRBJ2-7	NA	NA	TGTGCCAGCATTCGGGGTTCCGAGCAGTACTTC	CASIRGSEQYF
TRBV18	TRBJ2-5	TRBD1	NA	TGTGCCAGCTCACCCCGGACCGGGACAGGCCAAGAGACCCAGTACTTC	CASSPRTGTGQETQYF
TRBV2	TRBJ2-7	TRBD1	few	TGTGCCAGCAGGGCTCTGGGACAGGGGACCTACGAGCAGTACTTC	CASRALGQGTYEQYF
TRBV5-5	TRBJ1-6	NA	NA	TGTGCCAGCAGCCCCGCGGCCGATAATTCACCCCTCCACTTT	CASSPAADNSPLHF
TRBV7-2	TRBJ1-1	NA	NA	TGTGCCAGCAGCCCACAGGGAGACACTGAAGCTTTCTTT	CASSPQGDTEAFF
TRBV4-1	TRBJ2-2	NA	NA	TGCGCCAGCAGCCCTCAAGTGGGACAAAACACCGGGGAGCTGTTTTTT	CASSPQVGQNTGELFF
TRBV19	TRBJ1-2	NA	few	TGTGCCAGTAGCCCGATCGTTGGCCAAAACTATGGCTACACCTTC	CASSPIVGQNYGYTF
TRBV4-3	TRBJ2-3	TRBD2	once	TGCGCCAGCAGCCAAGAGTTCAGGACTAGCATAGATACGCAGTATTTT	CASSQEFRTSIDTQYF
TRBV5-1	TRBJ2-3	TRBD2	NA	TGCGCCAGCAGCCCGGCCCCCGAGCGGGGGGGCAGAGATACGCAGTATTTT	CASSPAPERGGRDTQYF
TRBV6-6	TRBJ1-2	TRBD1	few	TGTGCCAGCAGTACCCCCGACAGGGGGGTCTTTGGCTACACCTTC	CASSTPDRGVFGYTF
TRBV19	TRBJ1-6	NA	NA	TGTGCCAGTAGTACCCAGGGTGGTAATTCACCCCTCCACTTT	CASSTQGGNSPLHF
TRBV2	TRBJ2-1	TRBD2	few	TGTGCCAGCAGGGCGCGGCAGCGGGGGGGGAATGAGCAGTTCTTC	CASRARQRGGNEQFF
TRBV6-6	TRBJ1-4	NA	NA	TGTGCCAGCAGTCTAGGACAGTACCCGGAAAAACTGTTTTTT	CASSLGQYPEKLFF
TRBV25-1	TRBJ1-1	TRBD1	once	TGTGCCAGCAGTAATACAGGGGGCGTGAACACTGAAGCTTTCTTT	CASSNTGGVNTEAFF
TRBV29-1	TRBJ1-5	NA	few	TGCAGCGCGGGGGTCGATAGCAATCAGCCCCAGCATTTT	CSAGVDSNQPQHF
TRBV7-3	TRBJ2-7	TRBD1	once	TGTGCCAGCAGCCTCGGGACAGGGGTAACCTACGAGCAGTACTTC	CASSLGTGVTYEQYF
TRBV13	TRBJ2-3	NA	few	TGTGCCAGCAGCTTCCGGGGTCCTAGCACAGATACGCAGTATTTT	CASSFRGPSTDTQYF
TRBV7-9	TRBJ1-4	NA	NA	TGTGCCAGCAGCCCTTGGACAGAGAATGAAAAACTGTTTTTT	CASSPWTENEKLFF
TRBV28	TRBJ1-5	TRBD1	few	TGTGCCAGCAGTTTGGCACAGGGGAATGGTCAGCCCCAGCATTTT	CASSLAQGNGQPQHF
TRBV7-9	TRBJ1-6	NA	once	TGTGCCAGCAGCTTCGTGATCAACAGGGCAAATTCACCCCTCCACTTT	CASSFVINRANSPLHF
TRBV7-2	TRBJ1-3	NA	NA	TGTGCCAGCAGCTTAGGACACGGAGGCGGAAACACCATATATTTT	CASSLGHGGGNTIYF
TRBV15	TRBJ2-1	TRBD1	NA	TGTGCCACCAGCCAAAGACAGGGGTCCTACAATGAGCAGTTCTTC	CATSQRQGSYNEQFF
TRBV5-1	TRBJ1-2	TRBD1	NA	TGCGCCAGCAGCTTGGGGACAGGGAATGGCTACACCTTC	CASSLGTGNGYTF
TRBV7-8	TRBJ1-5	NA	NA	TGTGCCAGCAGCTCTCACGGGAATAGCAATCAGCCCCAGCATTTT	CASSSHGNSNQPQHF
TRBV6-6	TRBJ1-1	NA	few	TGTGCCAGCAGTTACGTCGCCAGGTCGGACACTGAAGCTTTCTTT	CASSYVARSDTEAFF
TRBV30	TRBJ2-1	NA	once	TGTGCCTGGAGTGTACTTAAGTACAATGAGCAGTTCTTC	CAWSVLKYNEQFF
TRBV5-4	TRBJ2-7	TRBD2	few	TGTGCCAGCAGCCCTCCGACTAGCGGGGGGCCCAGCGCCCACGAGCAGTACTTC	CASSPPTSGGPSAHEQYF
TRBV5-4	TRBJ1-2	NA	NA	TGTGCCAGCAGCTTGGAAAGAGCGGCAGACTCCCAGAACTATGGCTACACCTTC	CASSLERAADSQNYGYTF
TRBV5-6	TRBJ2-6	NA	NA	TGTGCCAGCAGCTTTGCCCAGGGGAACTCTGGGGCCAACGTCCTGACTTTC	CASSFAQGNSGANVLTF
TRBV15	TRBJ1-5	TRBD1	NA	TGTGCCACCAGCAGGGACCTCGGACAGGGACAGCCCCAGCATTTT	CATSRDLGQGQPQHF
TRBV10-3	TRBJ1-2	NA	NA	TGTGCCATCAGTGAACAGGGTCCTTCTTCAAACTATGGCTACACCTTC	CAISEQGPSSNYGYTF
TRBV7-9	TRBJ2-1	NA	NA	TGTGCCAGCAGCTTAGGGGGCCGGGTCAACAATGAGCAGTTCTTC	CASSLGGRVNNEQFF
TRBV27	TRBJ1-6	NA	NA	TGTGCCAGCAGTTTAGGGGAGAATTCACCCCTCCACTTT	CASSLGENSPLHF
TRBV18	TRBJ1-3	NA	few	TGTGCCAGCTCACCAAGGACCGACGTAGGGGGCACCATATATTTT	CASSPRTDVGGTIYF
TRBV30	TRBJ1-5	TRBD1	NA	TGTGCCTGGAGTAAGGGACAGGGGGGCAATCAGCCCCAGCATTTT	CAWSKGQGGNQPQHF
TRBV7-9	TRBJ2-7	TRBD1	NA	TGTGCCTCCGAGGGGACAGAATCCTACGAGCAGTACTTC	CASEGTESYEQYF
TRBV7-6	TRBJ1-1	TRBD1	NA	TGTGCCAGCAGCTGGGGGGGACAGGGGGTCCCGGCGGCAGCTTTCTTT	CASSWGGQGVPAAAFF
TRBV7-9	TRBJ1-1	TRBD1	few	TGTGCCAGCAGCCCGGGACAGAACACTGAAGCTTCCTTT	CASSPGQNTEASF
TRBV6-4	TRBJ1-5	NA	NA	TGTGCCAGCAGTCCGGAGGAGGGACAGCCCCAGCATTTT	CASSPEEGQPQHF
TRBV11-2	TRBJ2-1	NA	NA	TGTGCCAGCAGCTTAGACACAAACCATGAGCAGTTCTTC	CASSLDTNHEQFF
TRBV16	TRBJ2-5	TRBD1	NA	TGTGCCAGCAGCCAATCACGGACAGGGCAAGAGACCCAGTACTTC	CASSQSRTGQETQYF
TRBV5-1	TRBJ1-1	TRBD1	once	TGCGCCAGCAGCTTAACGGGACAGGGTGACACTGAAGCTTTCTTT	CASSLTGQGDTEAFF
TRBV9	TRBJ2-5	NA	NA	TGTGCCAGCAGCGTAGGCGGGGAGAGCGTTGAGACCCAGTACTTC	CASSVGGESVETQYF
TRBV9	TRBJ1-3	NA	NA	TGTGCCAGCAGCGTAGTGGGGGCAAGTGGAAACACCATATATTTT	CASSVVGASGNTIYF
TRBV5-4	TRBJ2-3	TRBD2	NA	TGTGCCAGCAGCTTTGGACTAGCGGGGGGGCAAGATACGCAGTATTTT	CASSFGLAGGQDTQYF
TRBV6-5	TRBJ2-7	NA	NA	TGTGCCAGCAGTTCAGACATCAGCCCGTACGAGCAGTACTTC	CASSSDISPYEQYF